One and the same sample provided the 16 T cell receptor beta chains below, sequenced in a study of blood T cell repertoires in COVID-19. Produced via immunoSEQ multiplex PCR; TCRdb's table is partial and in-frame only. The repertoire holds tens of thousands of clones, with around 80% as singletons. The sequenced sample consisted of peripheral blood. The receptors originated from an elderly man with active or convalescent COVID-19.

The V call is TRBV5-1, the J call TRBJ1-3; 9 bases map to TRBD1. Germline values: CDR1 SGHRS, CDR2 YFSETQ. V shed 0 bases, J shed 3 bases, and the junction held 4 bases outside the gene matches. CDR3 length: 16 residues. The CDR3 region is CASSLAGTGLGNTIYF. The CDR3 nucleotides read TGCGCCAGCAGCTTGGCCGGGACAGGGCTTGGAAACACCATATATTTT. The entire variable domain, with the rest obtained from reference TRBV5-1 and TRBJ1-3, is as follows: KAGVTQTPRYLIKTRGQQVTLSCSPISGHRSVSWYQQTPGQGLQFLFEYFSETQRNKGNFPGRFSGRQFSNSRSEMNVSTLELGDSALYLCASSLAGTGLGNTIYFGEGSWLTVV.

This chain connects TRBV19 to TRBJ1-5; 10 bases align to TRBD1. The J segment lost 0 bases and the V segment lost 5 bases, leaving 1 base of the junction unmatched. There are 15 residues in the CDR3. Germline V gene lookup returns CDR1 LNHDA and CDR2 SQIVND (reference sequence). CDR3 loop: CASSRDRGSNQPQHF. In DNA, the CDR3 is TGTGCCAGTAGTCGGGACAGGGGTAGCAATCAGCCCCAGCATTTT.

The chain links TRBV24-1 to TRBJ2-3, with D maybe TRBD2 (6 bases). V was trimmed by 8 bases and J by 1 base, leaving 9 bases between them. Germline V gene data show CDR1 as KGHDR and CDR2 as SFDVKD. The CDR3 sequence is 13 residues long. The CDR3: CATNQRGTDTQYF. For the CDR3, the DNA is TGTGCCACCAACCAGCGGGGCACAGATACGCAGTATTTT.

The chain uses TRBV6-6 and TRBJ2-3; D perhaps matches TRBD2 (6 bases). The CDR3 covers 15 residues. Germline V gene data show CDR1 as MNHNY and CDR2 as SVGAGI (reference sequence). V lost 6 bases and J 0 bases, leaving 13 bases between the germline ends. DNA for the CDR3: TGTGCCAGCAGGGGTAGCGGCCCTAGCACAGATACGCAGTATTTT. As protein: CASRGSGPSTDTQYF.

This clone was seen only once. This chain links TRBV27 with TRBJ2-5; D gene unclear. The V end lost 5 bases, the J end lost 7 bases, and 8 bases lay between the germline ends. The CDR3 has 11 amino acids. The germline V gene has CDR1 MNHEY and CDR2 SMNVEV (reference sequence). The CDR3 nucleotides are TGTGCCAGCAGTCACGGGTGGACCCAGTACTTC. Residues: CASSHGWTQYF.

The V gene is TRBV19, the J gene TRBJ2-7; the D gene is possibly TRBD2 (6 bases). The CDR3 consists of 14 residues. V shed 3 bases and J shed 0 bases, with 9 bases lying between them. Germline values: CDR1 LNHDA, CDR2 SQIVND (reference sequence). The CDR3 bases are TGTGCCAGTAGTATGGACGGGAGCTCCTACGAGCAGTACTTC. It codes for CASSMDGSSYEQYF. Full variable domain (rest looked up from reference TRBV19 and TRBJ2-7): DGGITQSPKYLFRKEGQNVTLSCEQNLNHDAMYWYRQDPGQGLRLIYYSQIVNDFQKGDIAEGYSVSREKKESFPLTVTSAQKNPTAFYLCASSMDGSSYEQYFGPGTRLTVT.

The rearrangement joins TRBV6-4 to TRBJ2-1; weak D call: TRBD2 (6 bases). CDR3 size: 15 residues. CDR1 and CDR2 from the germline V gene are MRHNA and SNTAGT. Trimming pared 4 bases from V and 6 bases from J, leaving 16 bases between. CDR3 residues: CASSVEAGGVNEQFF. DNA of the CDR3: TGTGCCAGCAGTGTTGAAGCGGGCGGAGTCAATGAGCAGTTCTTC.

The chain has TRBV5-3 and TRBJ2-5; TRBD2 matches at 8 bases. TRBV5-3 counts as an open reading frame of uncertain function. The CDR3 is made up of 12 amino acids. Trimming took 10 bases from V and 4 from J; bases not matched to a gene: 6. CDR3 region: CAGRAGAETQYF. In nucleotides, the CDR3 is TGTGCCGGACGAGCGGGAGCAGAGACCCAGTACTTC.

This chain connects TRBV19 to TRBJ2-5, with D perhaps TRBD2 (5 bases). V was pared by 4 bases and J by 5 bases, with 20 bases between. Germline values: CDR1 LNHDA, CDR2 SQIVND (reference sequence). The CDR3 has 16 amino acids. The CDR3 reads CASSRGIASRIETQYF. The CDR3, as DNA: TGTGCCAGTAGTAGAGGGATAGCTAGTAGGATTGAGACCCAGTACTTC.

The chain uses TRBV21-1 and TRBJ1-3. TRBV21-1 is a pseudogene segment. This CDR3 is 17 amino acids long. The chain's CDR3 is CASSTPEERSSGNTIYF. The CDR3 DNA reads as TGTGCCAGCAGCACCCCCGAGGAGCGAAGCTCTGGAAACACCATATATTTT.

This clone has only a few counts. The gene calls are TRBV4-1 and TRBJ2-7; D uncertain. V gave up 2 bases and J gave up 11 bases, with 10 bases separating them. The CDR3 is made up of 11 amino acids. Germline CDR1 reads MGHRA; CDR2 reads YSYEKL. The CDR3 spells CASSQRKQEYF. The CDR3 DNA sequence: TGCGCCAGCAGCCAAAGGAAGCAGGAGTACTTC.

The V call is TRBV11-2, the J call TRBJ1-3, with a tentative D call TRBD1 (5 bases). The CDR3 extends over 14 amino acids. CDR1 and CDR2 from the germline V gene are SGHAT and FQNNGV. V was shortened by 5 bases and J by 4 bases, with 12 bases between the two germline ends. The CDR3 loop reads CASSPLTVGNTIYF. Written as DNA, the CDR3 is TGTGCCAGCAGCCCCCTGACAGTCGGAAACACCATATATTTT.

J is TRBJ2-5 and V is TRBV6-5; TRBD2 matches at 10 bases. Germline trimming cut 0 bases from V and 3 bases from J; bases unmatched to any gene: 4. Germline-derived CDR1 and CDR2 are MNHEY and SVGAGI. The CDR3 sequence is 16 residues long. The CDR3 is CASSYSNLAGEETQYF. The CDR3 DNA sequence: TGTGCCAGCAGTTACTCGAATCTAGCGGGAGAAGAGACCCAGTACTTC.

The chain is built from TRBV15 and TRBJ2-7; 7 nucleotides match TRBD1. Germline loops: CDR1 LNHNV, CDR2 YYDKDF (reference sequence). This CDR3 has 13 amino acids. Trimming cost V 5 bases and J 3 bases; bases outside gene matches: 4. The CDR3 loop reads CATSRDRNYEQYF. As DNA, the CDR3 is TGTGCCACCAGCCGGGACAGAAACTACGAGCAGTACTTC.

Turning to this clone: Other nucleotide sequences from this sample produce the same CDR3. The chain uses TRBV7-9 and TRBJ2-1; weak D call: TRBD1 (5 bases). The V gene's germline CDR1 is SEHNR and CDR2 FQNEAQ (reference sequence). V was shortened by 2 bases and J by 2 bases, with 7 bases between the two germline ends. The CDR3 covers 14 residues. The CDR3: CASSLTGTYNEQFF. CDR3 nucleotides: TGTGCCAGCAGCTTAACAGGCACCTACAATGAGCAGTTCTTC.

The chain uses TRBV30 and TRBJ1-3; 8 bases are shared with TRBD1. Germline V gene data show CDR1 as GTSNPN and CDR2 as SVGIG (reference sequence). The V gene end was trimmed by 3 bases and the J gene end by 4 bases; junction bases not matched to a gene: 8. The CDR3 length is 15 residues. The CDR3 loop reads CAWSPDRGSGNTIYF. As DNA, the CDR3 is TGTGCCTGGAGCCCAGACAGGGGATCAGGAAACACCATATATTTT.